The 17 T cell receptor beta chains below all came from one sample that was sequenced in a study of T cell responses to AZD1222 COVID-19 vaccine. Sequencing was performed with immunoSEQ multiplex PCR; in TCRdb, only in-frame clones are kept and a portion is missing. The sample records some 100,000 clones, 80% to 90% being singletons. The source material was peripheral blood, sampled 28 days after the second AZD1222 dose. These receptors were taken from an adult who received the AZD1222 COVID-19 vaccine.

The chain is built from TRBV18 and TRBJ1-4; 7 bases fit TRBD1. This CDR3 has 14 amino acids. V lost 3 bases to trimming and J lost 4 bases; unmatched junction nucleotides: 2. CDR1 KGHSH and CDR2 LQKENI come from the germline V gene. The DNA of the CDR3 is TGTGCCAGCTCACCCCGGGACAGTAATGAAAAACTGTTTTTT. As protein: CASSPRDSNEKLFF.

J is TRBJ2-5 and V is TRBV6-5, with D hard to call. V lost 6 bases and J 5 bases, leaving 19 bases between the germline ends. The CDR3 extends over 15 amino acids. The germline V gene encodes CDR1 MNHEY and CDR2 SVGAGI. CDR3 protein: CASSSPLIGVETQYF. The CDR3 nucleotides are TGTGCCAGCAGCTCTCCCCTGATTGGCGTCGAGACCCAGTACTTC.

This chain connects TRBV6-2 or TRBV6-3 to TRBJ2-1, with D perhaps matching TRBD2 (5 bases). V was shortened by 6 bases and J by 4 bases, with 19 bases between the two germline ends. The CDR3 has 16 residues. Germline CDR1 is MNHEY and CDR2 is SVGEGT. The CDR3, as DNA: TGTGCCAGCAGCTCCATTTCCAGCGGAGGTTACAATGAGCAGTTCTTC. Protein sequence: CASSSISSGGYNEQFF.

The chain uses TRBV28 and TRBJ1-4, with D maybe TRBD1 (5 bases). V was pared by 3 bases and J by 8 bases, with 16 bases between. CDR3 length: 15 residues. Germline assignment: CDR1 MDHEN and CDR2 SYDVKM. CDR3 region: CASSFWGTGREKLFF. In nucleotides, the CDR3 is TGTGCCAGCAGTTTTTGGGGGACCGGGCGAGAAAAACTGTTTTTT.

The chain has TRBV7-2 and TRBJ2-3; tentatively, D is TRBD2 (6 bases). V dropped 3 bases and J dropped 2 bases, with 9 bases sitting between them. CDR3 length: 14 amino acids. In germline, CDR1 is SGHTA, CDR2 FQGNSA. The CDR3 sequence is CASSLRGYTDTQYF. CDR3 DNA sequence: TGTGCCAGCAGCTTGCGGGGTTACACAGATACGCAGTATTTT. Full variable domain (missing parts from reference TRBV7-2 and TRBJ2-3): GAGVSQSPSNKVTEKGKDVELRCDPISGHTALYWYRQSLGQGLEFLIYFQGNSAPDKSGLPSDRFSAERTGGSVSTLTIQRTQQEDSAVYLCASSLRGYTDTQYFGPGTRLTVL.

This chain joins TRBV6-5 and TRBJ2-5; tentatively, D is TRBD2 (6 bases). The ends were cut back, 4 bases at V and 4 bases at J, with 16 bases in the middle. Germline loops: CDR1 MNHEY, CDR2 SVGAGI. The length of the CDR3 is 15 residues. The CDR3 protein is CASSSGRRRGETQYF. The CDR3 coding sequence is TGTGCCAGCAGTTCCGGACGGAGGAGGGGAGAGACCCAGTACTTC.

This chain links TRBV5-1 with TRBJ1-1, with a tentative D call TRBD1 (5 bases). Germline loops: CDR1 SGHRS, CDR2 YFSETQ. The CDR3 spans 13 residues. V lost 5 bases to trimming and J lost 12 bases, with 20 bases between them. The CDR3 loop reads CASRPQRDGGSFF. Written as DNA, the CDR3 is TGCGCCAGCAGACCCCAGAGGGACGGGGGGTCTTTCTTT.

The V and J genes are TRBV5-4 and TRBJ2-5; the D gene is possibly TRBD1 (5 bases). Germline CDR1 is SGHNT and CDR2 is YYREEE (reference sequence). This CDR3 is built from 15 residues. Trimming stripped 7 bases from V and 3 bases from J, with 19 bases between. The CDR3 reads CASEKWGATEETQYF. For the CDR3, the DNA is TGTGCCAGCGAAAAATGGGGCGCTACGGAAGAGACCCAGTACTTC.

A word on this clone: The same CDR3 can be traced to other DNA sequences in this sample. The rearrangement uses TRBV7-9 and TRBJ1-5; D possibly corresponds to TRBD1 (6 bases). The CDR3 spans 15 residues. Germline V gives CDR1 SEHNR, CDR2 FQNEAQ (reference sequence). V gave up 0 bases and J gave up 1 base, with 7 bases separating them. The CDR3 DNA follows: TGTGCCAGCAGCTTAGCAGGGGGAAGCAATCAGCCCCAGCATTTT. Translating it yields CASSLAGGSNQPQHF.

This clone turned up a few times. This chain links TRBV9 with TRBJ1-5, with D unclear. Deletions cut 3 bases from V and 3 bases from J, with 10 bases between. Germline assignment: CDR1 SGDLS and CDR2 YYNGEE. This CDR3 is 14 amino acids long. The CDR3 DNA is TGTGCCAGCAGCGCCCCAGGAGTCAATCAGCCCCAGCATTTT. It yields the protein CASSAPGVNQPQHF. Full variable domain (missing parts from reference TRBV9 and TRBJ1-5): DSGVTQTPKHLITATGQRVTLRCSPRSGDLSVYWYQQSLDQGLQFLIQYYNGEERAKGNILERFSAQQFPDLHSELNLSSLELGDSALYFCASSAPGVNQPQHFGDGTRLSIL.

V is TRBV28 and J is TRBJ1-1, with D tentatively TRBD1 (5 bases). The CDR3 has 12 amino acids. Germline V gene lookup returns CDR1 MDHEN and CDR2 SYDVKM. Deletions cut 5 bases from V and 1 base from J, with 5 bases between. The DNA for the CDR3 is TGTGCCAGCAGTGACAGGAACACTGAAGCTTTCTTT. Its translation: CASSDRNTEAFF.

The rearrangement uses TRBV30 and TRBJ1-2; D not resolved. The germline V gene has CDR1 GTSNPN and CDR2 SVGIG (reference sequence). The CDR3 runs to 14 residues. The V end lost 0 bases, the J end lost 1 base, and 9 bases lay between the germline ends. As DNA, the CDR3 is TGTGCCTGGAGTGTGGGTTTTAGTAACTATGGCTACACCTTC. Its protein is CAWSVGFSNYGYTF. Variable domain in full (rest from reference TRBV30 and TRBJ1-2): SQTIHQWPATLVQPVGSPLSLECTVEGTSNPNLYWYRQAAGRGLQLLFYSVGIGQISSEVPQNLSASRPQDRQFILSSKKLLLSDSGFYLCAWSVGFSNYGYTFGSGTRLTVV.

The genes are TRBV28 and TRBJ2-1; 11 bases align to TRBD2. The CDR3 runs to 18 residues. Germline V gene sequence: CDR1 MDHEN, CDR2 SYDVKM. Germline trimming cut 6 bases from V and 3 bases from J; bases unmatched to any gene: 13. CDR3 protein: CASSQRPLAGVDYNEQFF. The CDR3 DNA follows: TGTGCCAGCAGCCAACGCCCACTAGCGGGAGTCGACTACAATGAGCAGTTCTTC.

The V and J genes are TRBV5-6 and TRBJ2-3; D is possibly TRBD1 (6 bases). The CDR3 sequence is 15 residues long. V was pared by 4 bases and J by 1 base, with 13 bases between. CDR1 SGHDT and CDR2 YYEEEE come from the germline V gene. CDR3 coding DNA: TGTGCCAGCAGCCCGCGGGCAGGGGGCACAGATACGCAGTATTTT. Translated: CASSPRAGGTDTQYF. Drawing the rest from reference TRBV5-6 and TRBJ2-3, the complete variable domain is DAGVTQSPTHLIKTRGQQVTLRCSPKSGHDTVSWYQQALGQGPQFIFQYYEEEERQRGNFPDRFSGHQFPNYSSELNVNALLLGDSALYLCASSPRAGGTDTQYFGPGTRLTVL.

The J gene is TRBJ2-5, the V gene TRBV6-5; TRBD1 matches at 8 bases. This CDR3 comprises 15 residues. Looked up from germline, CDR1 is MNHEY and CDR2 is SVGAGI. Trimming at V came to 0 bases and at J to 5 bases, leaving 5 bases not matched to a gene. CDR3 DNA: TGTGCCAGCAGTTACTCGAGGACAGGGCTTGAGACCCAGTACTTC. Amino acids: CASSYSRTGLETQYF.

This CDR3 is CASSPANGRAGTDTQYF. Here the CDR3 DNA reads TGCGCCAGCAGCCCCGCGAATGGACGGGCGGGCACAGATACGCAGTATTTT. The rearrangement uses TRBV4-3 and TRBJ2-3; D unresolved. This CDR3 has 17 amino acids. Germline V lookup: CDR1 LGHNA, CDR2 YSLEER. Deletions cut 4 bases from V and 1 base from J, with 18 bases between.

CDR3 region: CASSQDGYNEQFF. In nucleotides, the CDR3 is TGTGCCAGTAGTCAGGACGGCTACAATGAGCAGTTCTTC. This sequence joins TRBV19 and TRBJ2-1; D gene unclear. Germline loops: CDR1 LNHDA, CDR2 SQIVND (reference sequence). The CDR3 loop spans 13 amino acids. Trimming removed 5 bases at V and 3 bases at J, with 8 bases between.